The 17 T cell receptor beta chains below all came from one sample that was sequenced in a study of molecular identifiers for immune sequencing clone quantification. MiXCR was run by TCRdb on the PCR reads, yielding one entry per CDR3 protein. The data contain about 630,000 distinct CDR3 sequences, around 25% of them singletons. The sample taken for sequencing was naive CD8+ T cells from blood, with Jurkat cell RNA spiked in. Subset described: FACS-sorted CD8+CD4-CCR7+CD45RA+ naive T cells. These receptors all come from a human donor in good health. Some libraries in this study had Jurkat cell RNA spiked in.

Only a few counts were recorded for this clonotype. The rearrangement uses TRBV4-3 and TRBJ2-7, with D possibly TRBD1 on 7 matching bases. V lost 1 base and J lost 3, with 22 bases in between. The germline V gene has CDR1 LGHNA and CDR2 YSLEER. The CDR3 is 18 residues long. The CDR3 DNA reads as TGCGCCAGCAGCCAAGCTCACGGCAGGGGGGCGATGATCTACGAGCAGTACTTC. Encoded protein: CASSQAHGRGAMIYEQYF.

The J gene is TRBJ2-1, the V gene TRBV29-1; D is uncertain. Per germline, CDR1 SQVTM and CDR2 ANQGSEA. V was pared by 5 bases and J by 0 bases, with 11 bases between. This CDR3 has 14 amino acids. The CDR3 loop is CSVIDLSSYNEQFF. CDR3 in DNA: TGCAGCGTTATAGACCTAAGCTCCTACAATGAGCAGTTCTTC.

The chain employs TRBV4-3 and TRBJ2-2; D not resolved. CDR3 size: 14 residues. Trimming cost V 3 bases and J 4 bases, with 9 bases left between them. The V gene's germline CDR1 is LGHNA and CDR2 YSLEER. Here the CDR3 DNA reads TGCGCCAGCAGCCACGGTCTGTTCACCGGGGAGCTGTTTTTT. Protein: CASSHGLFTGELFF.

This clonotype was counted between two and nine times. This chain uses TRBV3-1 with TRBJ2-5; 7 bases are shared with TRBD1. CDR1 is LGHDT, CDR2 YNNKEL, per germline (reference sequence). V gave up 5 bases and J gave up 4 bases; unmatched junction bases: 10. The CDR3 sequence is 15 residues long. CDR3 coding DNA: TGTGCCAGCAGCACGACAGGGTGGGGTGGAGAGACCCAGTACTTC. Protein sequence: CASSTTGWGGETQYF.

About this clonotype itself: Compared with germline, one end of the junction differs, possibly owing to a read error. This chain uses TRBV2 with TRBJ1-1; D gene uncertain. This CDR3 has 11 residues. Germline V gene sequence: CDR1 SNHLY, CDR2 FYNNEI. The CDR3 is CASSMGGEVFF. The CDR3 region has the DNA TGTGCCAGCAGTATGGGAGGAGAAGTTTTCTTT.

The chain recombines TRBV20-1 with TRBJ1-6; D not certain. Trimming took 7 bases from V and 10 from J, leaving 11 bases between them. This CDR3 has 11 amino acids. Germline CDR1 DFQATT, CDR2 SNEGSKA (reference sequence). This CDR3 reads CSDRPKSPLHF. DNA of the CDR3: TGCAGTGATCGGCCCAAATCACCCCTCCACTTT.

A remark on this clonotype: A clone one base away is much larger, so this may be a read error. The chain employs TRBV10-3 and TRBJ1-6; no reliable D call. Germline CDR1 and CDR2: ENHRY and SYGVKD. This CDR3 region has 14 residues. V was cut by 6 bases and J by 6 bases, with 12 bases left in between. The chain's CDR3 is CAIREEYANSPLHF. For the CDR3, the DNA is TGTGCCATCAGAGAGGAGTACGCTAATTCACCCCTCCACTTT.

The chain has TRBV21-1 and TRBJ2-5; the table gives TRBD1 as D, unverified against the DNA. TRBV21-1 is shown as a pseudogene. This CDR3 spans 14 amino acids. The CDR3 sequence is CASSLRDKQETQYF. CDR3 in DNA: TGTGCCAGCAGCCTCCGGGACAAGCAAGAGACCCAGTACTTC.

This clonotype was recorded many times. The V call is TRBV4-2, the J call TRBJ1-1; weak D call: TRBD1 (5 bases). CDR1 is LGHNA, CDR2 YNFKEQ, per germline. V was trimmed by 2 bases and J by 3 bases, leaving 16 bases between them. This CDR3 region has 16 residues. The CDR3 DNA sequence: TGTGCCAGCAGCCAAAGTGAGGACACACTTTACACTGAAGCTTTCTTT. Residues: CASSQSEDTLYTEAFF.

Here the CDR3 DNA reads TGTGCCAGCATCAAATCCCCAGATACGCAGTATTTT. This codes for CASIKSPDTQYF. This chain uses TRBV7-9 with TRBJ2-3; D uncertain. Between the trimmed V and J ends, which lost 7 bases and 4 bases, there was a span of 9 bases. Germline values: CDR1 SEHNR, CDR2 FQNEAQ (reference sequence). The CDR3 runs to 12 residues.

The gene calls are TRBV6-2 or TRBV6-3 and TRBJ1-2, with TRBD1 identical over 7 bases. The CDR3 sequence is 15 residues long. The germline V gene encodes CDR1 MNHEY and CDR2 SVGEGT. V shed 4 bases, J shed 5 bases, and the junction held 10 bases outside the gene matches. CDR3 amino acids: CASSSRDSRTYGYTF. The DNA for the CDR3 is TGTGCCAGCAGTTCCCGGGACAGCAGGACGTATGGCTACACCTTC.

This clonotype was seen a handful of times. The chain combines TRBV12-3 or TRBV12-4 with TRBJ1-3; a weak D match, TRBD1 (6 bases). The CDR3 extends over 17 amino acids. V lost 3 bases to trimming and J lost 0 bases, with 15 bases between them. CDR3 bases: TGTGCCAGCAGTTTTCCCGGAATAGGGGGCTCTGGAAACACCATATATTTT. Translation gives CASSFPGIGGSGNTIYF.

This clonotype has a count of ten or more. The chain is built from TRBV27 and TRBJ2-3; 10 nucleotides match TRBD1. The CDR3 length is 16 residues. V trimming: 3 bases; J trimming: 3 bases; junction bases outside the gene matches: 6. The germline V gene encodes CDR1 MNHEY and CDR2 SMNVEV (reference sequence). CDR3 protein: CASSFSWDRGTDTQYF. In DNA, the CDR3 is TGTGCCAGCAGTTTTAGCTGGGACAGGGGAACAGATACGCAGTATTTT.

In its sample, this clonotype was seen many times. The J gene is TRBJ2-2, the V gene TRBV7-9; perhaps TRBD1 as D (5 bases). Germline CDR1 reads SEHNR; CDR2 reads FQNEAQ (reference sequence). The CDR3 consists of 15 residues. The V end lost 11 bases, the J end lost 2 bases, and 18 bases lay between the germline ends. CDR3 sequence reads: CASGQGTLNTGELFF. The CDR3 DNA reads as TGTGCCTCCGGGCAGGGCACCCTCAACACCGGGGAGCTGTTTTTT.

This clonotype showed up many times. V and J are TRBV6-2 or TRBV6-3 and TRBJ2-3; the match to TRBD2 covers 15 bases. CDR1 is MNHEY and CDR2 is SVGEGT in the germline V gene. The CDR3 spans 17 residues. The ends lost 5 bases at V and 1 base at J; junction bases unmatched: 4. CDR3 amino acids: CASSPGLAGGRTDTQYF. CDR3 coding DNA: TGTGCCAGCAGTCCGGGACTAGCGGGGGGCCGCACAGATACGCAGTATTTT.

The chain has TRBV19 and TRBJ2-7, with 8 nucleotides matching TRBD1. Germline assignment: CDR1 LNHDA and CDR2 SQIVND (reference sequence). CDR3 length: 14 amino acids. Unmatched junction bases numbered 5, after V lost 5 bases and J lost 2 bases. The chain's CDR3 is CASSVGQETYEQYF. As DNA, the CDR3 is TGTGCCAGTAGTGTGGGACAGGAGACCTACGAGCAGTACTTC.

This clonotype was seen a few times. The J gene is TRBJ1-2, the V gene TRBV12-3 or TRBV12-4; the D gene is possibly TRBD1 (5 bases). The CDR3 contains 16 residues. The V end was cut by 2 bases, the J end by 2 bases, with 15 bases between. The CDR3 here is CASSLFRVGVNYGYTF. In nucleotides, the CDR3 is TGTGCCAGCAGTTTATTCAGGGTTGGAGTCAACTATGGCTACACCTTC.